This T cell receptor (beta chain) was sequenced in a study of control samples from healthy donors and cancer patients. Clones were read by immunoSEQ multiplex PCR, and TCRdb kept only the in-frame ones, dropping some. The sample contains roughly 76,000 clones, approximately 93% of which appear only once. The germline V gene has CDR1 SEHNR and CDR2 FQNEAQ (reference sequence). Trimming left V 0 bases short and J 2 bases short, with 13 bases between. This CDR3 contains 16 residues. Sequencing input: PBMCs. This TCR was sampled from a woman in her thirties or forties with lung cancer. This chain connects TRBV7-9 to TRBJ1-1; possibly TRBD1 for D (6 bases). The CDR3 region is CASSLALGGVNTEAFF. The CDR3 bases are TGTGCCAGCAGCTTAGCGCTAGGGGGGGTTAACACTGAAGCTTTCTTT. The full variable domain, completed using reference TRBV7-9 and TRBJ1-1, is DTGVSQNPRHKITKRGQNVTFRCDPISEHNRLYWYRQTLGQGPEFLTYFQNEAQLEKSRLLSDRFSAERPKGSFSTLEIQRTEQGDSAMYLCASSLALGGVNTEAFFGQGTRLTVV.